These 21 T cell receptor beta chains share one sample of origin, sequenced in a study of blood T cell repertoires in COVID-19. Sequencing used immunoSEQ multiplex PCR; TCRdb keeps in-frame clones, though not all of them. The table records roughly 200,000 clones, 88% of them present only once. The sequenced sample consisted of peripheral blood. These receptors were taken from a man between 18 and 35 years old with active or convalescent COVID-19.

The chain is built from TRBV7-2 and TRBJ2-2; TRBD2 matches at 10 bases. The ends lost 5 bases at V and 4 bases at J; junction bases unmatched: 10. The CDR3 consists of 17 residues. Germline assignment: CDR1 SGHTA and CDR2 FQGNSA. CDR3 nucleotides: TGTGCCAGCAGCCCCAGCGGGGGGGTTAGTTTCACCGGGGAGCTGTTTTTT. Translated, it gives CASSPSGGVSFTGELFF.

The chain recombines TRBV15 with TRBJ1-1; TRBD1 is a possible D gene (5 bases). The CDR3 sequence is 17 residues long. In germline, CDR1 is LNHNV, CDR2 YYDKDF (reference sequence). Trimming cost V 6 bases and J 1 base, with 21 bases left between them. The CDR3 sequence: CATSTHVGAGGNTEAFF. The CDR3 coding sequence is TGTGCCACCAGTACACATGTCGGTGCGGGGGGGAACACTGAAGCTTTCTTT.

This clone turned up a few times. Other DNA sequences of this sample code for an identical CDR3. The CDR3 DNA follows: TGTGCCACCAGTGATCCGACTAGCGGGGGGTACACCGGGGAGCTGTTTTTT. Amino acid sequence: CATSDPTSGGYTGELFF. This chain links TRBV24-1 with TRBJ2-2; 13 nucleotides match TRBD2. Unmatched junction bases numbered 3, after V lost 3 bases and J lost 3 bases. Germline values: CDR1 KGHDR, CDR2 SFDVKD. There are 17 residues in the CDR3.

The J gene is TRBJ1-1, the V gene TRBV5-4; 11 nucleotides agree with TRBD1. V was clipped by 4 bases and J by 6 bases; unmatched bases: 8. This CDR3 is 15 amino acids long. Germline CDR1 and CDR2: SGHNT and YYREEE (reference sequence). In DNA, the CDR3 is TGTGCCAGCAGCCCTGGACAGGGGGCGTACGCTGAAGCTTTCTTT. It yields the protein CASSPGQGAYAEAFF.

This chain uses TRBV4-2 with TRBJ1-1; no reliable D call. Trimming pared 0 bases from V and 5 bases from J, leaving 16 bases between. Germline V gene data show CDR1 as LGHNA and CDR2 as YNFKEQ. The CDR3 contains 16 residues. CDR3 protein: CASSQEIGRRETEAFF. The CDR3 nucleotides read TGTGCCAGCAGCCAAGAGATTGGCCGGCGGGAGACTGAAGCTTTCTTT.

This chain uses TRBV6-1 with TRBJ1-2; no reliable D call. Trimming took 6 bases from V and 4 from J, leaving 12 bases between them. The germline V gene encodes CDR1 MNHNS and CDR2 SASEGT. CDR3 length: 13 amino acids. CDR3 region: CASRLEGSYGYTF. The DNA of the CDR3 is TGTGCCAGCAGATTAGAGGGTTCCTATGGCTACACCTTC.

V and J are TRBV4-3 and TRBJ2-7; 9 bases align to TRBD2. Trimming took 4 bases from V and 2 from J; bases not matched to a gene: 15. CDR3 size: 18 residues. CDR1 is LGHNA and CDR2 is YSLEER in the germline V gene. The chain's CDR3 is CASSLHLSGRIFPYEQYF. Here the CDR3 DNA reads TGCGCCAGCAGCCTACATTTGAGCGGGAGGATTTTTCCCTACGAGCAGTACTTC.

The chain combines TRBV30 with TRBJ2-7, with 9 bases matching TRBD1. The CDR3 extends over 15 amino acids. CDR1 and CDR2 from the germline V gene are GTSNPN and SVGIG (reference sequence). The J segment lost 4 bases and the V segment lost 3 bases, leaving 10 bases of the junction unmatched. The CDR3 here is CAWRAARDRVYEQYF. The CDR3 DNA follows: TGTGCCTGGAGAGCAGCCCGGGACAGGGTTTACGAGCAGTACTTC.

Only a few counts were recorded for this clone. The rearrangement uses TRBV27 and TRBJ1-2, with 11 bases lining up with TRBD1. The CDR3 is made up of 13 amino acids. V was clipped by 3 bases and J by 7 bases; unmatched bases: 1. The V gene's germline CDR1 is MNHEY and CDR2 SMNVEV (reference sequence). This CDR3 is CASSFGTGGGYTF. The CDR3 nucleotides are TGTGCCAGCAGTTTCGGGACAGGGGGTGGCTACACCTTC.

In DNA form, the CDR3 reads TGTGCCAGCAGCCAAGCTCTGACAGGGCCGGGCTACACCTTC. This translates into CASSQALTGPGYTF. This rearrangement joins TRBV14 to TRBJ1-2; 7 nucleotides line up with TRBD1. V lost 1 base and J lost 8; bases outside the gene matches: 7. CDR1 and CDR2 (germline): SGHDN, FVKESK. This CDR3 spans 14 amino acids.

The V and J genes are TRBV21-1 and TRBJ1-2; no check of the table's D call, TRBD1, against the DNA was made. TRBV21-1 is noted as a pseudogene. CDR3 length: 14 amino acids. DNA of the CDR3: TGTGCCAGCAGCAAAAAGGCAGGGAACTATGGCTACACCTTC. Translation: CASSKKAGNYGYTF.

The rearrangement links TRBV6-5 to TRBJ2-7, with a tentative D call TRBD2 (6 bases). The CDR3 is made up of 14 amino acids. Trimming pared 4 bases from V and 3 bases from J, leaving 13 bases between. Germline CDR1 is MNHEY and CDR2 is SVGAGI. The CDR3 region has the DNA TGTGCCAGCAGTTCCCCCGGGACTGGCTACGAGCAGTACTTC. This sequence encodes CASSSPGTGYEQYF.

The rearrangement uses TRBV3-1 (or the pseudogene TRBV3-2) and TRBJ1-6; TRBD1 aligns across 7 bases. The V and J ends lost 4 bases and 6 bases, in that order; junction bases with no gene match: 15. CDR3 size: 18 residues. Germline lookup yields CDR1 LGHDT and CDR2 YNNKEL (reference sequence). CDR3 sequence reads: CASSRPQTGVGGNSPLHF. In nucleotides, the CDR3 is TGTGCCAGCAGCCGGCCACAAACAGGGGTCGGAGGTAATTCACCCCTCCACTTT.

The CDR3 coding sequence is TGTGCCAGCAGTCTCAGGGAGGGTGCAGCTGAAGCTTTCTTT. It yields the protein CASSLREGAAEAFF. The V gene is TRBV2, the J gene TRBJ1-1; possibly TRBD1 for D (5 bases). The V and J ends lost 5 bases and 6 bases respectively, with 16 bases between them. CDR3 size: 14 residues. CDR1 is SNHLY, CDR2 FYNNEI, per germline.

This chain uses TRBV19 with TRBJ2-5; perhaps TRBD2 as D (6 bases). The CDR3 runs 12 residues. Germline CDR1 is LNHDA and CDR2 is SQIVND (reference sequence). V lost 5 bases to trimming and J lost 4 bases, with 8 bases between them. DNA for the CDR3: TGTGCCAGTAGTCAGGAGGGAGAGACCCAGTACTTC. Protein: CASSQEGETQYF.

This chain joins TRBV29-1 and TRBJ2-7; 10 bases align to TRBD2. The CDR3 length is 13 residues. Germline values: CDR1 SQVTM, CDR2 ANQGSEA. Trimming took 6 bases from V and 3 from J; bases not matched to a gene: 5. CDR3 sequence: CSVGTSVIYEQYF. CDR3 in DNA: TGCAGCGTGGGGACTAGCGTAATCTACGAGCAGTACTTC.

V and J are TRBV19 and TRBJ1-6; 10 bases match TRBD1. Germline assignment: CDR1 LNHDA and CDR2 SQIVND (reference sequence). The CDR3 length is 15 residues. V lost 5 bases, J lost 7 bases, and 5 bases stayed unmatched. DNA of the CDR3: TGTGCCAGTAGTGACCAGACAGGGGGCAATTCACCCCTCCACTTT. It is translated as CASSDQTGGNSPLHF. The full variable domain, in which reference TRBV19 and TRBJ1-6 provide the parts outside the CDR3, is DGGITQSPKYLFRKEGQNVTLSCEQNLNHDAMYWYRQDPGQGLRLIYYSQIVNDFQKGDIAEGYSVSREKKESFPLTVTSAQKNPTAFYLCASSDQTGGNSPLHFGNGTRLTVT.

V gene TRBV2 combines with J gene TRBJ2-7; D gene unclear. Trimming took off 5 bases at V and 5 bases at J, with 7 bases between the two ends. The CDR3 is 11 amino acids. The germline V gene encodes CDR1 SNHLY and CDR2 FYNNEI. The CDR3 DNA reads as TGTGCCAGCAGTAGTTTAGACGAGCAGTACTTC. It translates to CASSSLDEQYF.

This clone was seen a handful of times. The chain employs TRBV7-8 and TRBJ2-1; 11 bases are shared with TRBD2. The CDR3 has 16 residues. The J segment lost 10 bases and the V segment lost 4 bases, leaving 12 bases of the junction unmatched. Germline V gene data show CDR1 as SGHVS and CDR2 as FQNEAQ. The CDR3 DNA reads TGTGCCAGCAGCTACGGATTTAGCGGGGGGGCCAGGGAGCAGTTCTTC. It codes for CASSYGFSGGAREQFF.

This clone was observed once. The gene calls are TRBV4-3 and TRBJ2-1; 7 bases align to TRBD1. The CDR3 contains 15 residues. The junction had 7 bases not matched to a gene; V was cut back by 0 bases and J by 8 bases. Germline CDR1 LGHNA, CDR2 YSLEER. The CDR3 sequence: CASSQEQGTPDEQFF. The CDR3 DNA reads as TGCGCCAGCAGCCAAGAACAGGGGACACCGGATGAGCAGTTCTTC.

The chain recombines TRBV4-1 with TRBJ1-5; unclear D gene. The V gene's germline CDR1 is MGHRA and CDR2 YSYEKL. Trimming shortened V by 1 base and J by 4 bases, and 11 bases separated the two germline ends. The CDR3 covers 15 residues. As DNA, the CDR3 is TGCGCCAGCAGCCAAGGACGGGAGACTAATCAGCCCCAGCATTTT. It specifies CASSQGRETNQPQHF.